The subject of this entry is one TCR beta chain. Its antigen is not identified. The V gene lost 4 bases and the J gene lost 1 base, with 13 bases spanning the gap. The CDR3 loop spans 15 amino acids. Germline lookup yields CDR1 MDHEN and CDR2 SYDVKM. This entry comes from a study of CD4 T cells in relation to SARS-CoV-2 and coronaviruses. General study points: SARS-CoV-2-driven expansion was significantly weaker in crossreactive than monoreactive clones.

CD4+ T cells from unexposed donors were obtained before the COVID-19 pandemic (2011-2018). The data were produced by immunoSEQ multiplex PCR, yet TCRdb's version contains in-frame clones alone and is incomplete. Of around 56,000 clones in the sample, 75% to 90% were seen once. The sample consisted of memory CD4+ T cells from PBMCs. The rearrangement links TRBV28 to TRBJ1-1; D gene ambiguous. The TCR sequence derives from a human donor in good health. Here the CDR3 reads CASSSPEARNTEAFF. DNA of the CDR3: TGTGCCAGCAGTTCCCCCGAAGCCCGGAACACTGAAGCTTTCTTT.